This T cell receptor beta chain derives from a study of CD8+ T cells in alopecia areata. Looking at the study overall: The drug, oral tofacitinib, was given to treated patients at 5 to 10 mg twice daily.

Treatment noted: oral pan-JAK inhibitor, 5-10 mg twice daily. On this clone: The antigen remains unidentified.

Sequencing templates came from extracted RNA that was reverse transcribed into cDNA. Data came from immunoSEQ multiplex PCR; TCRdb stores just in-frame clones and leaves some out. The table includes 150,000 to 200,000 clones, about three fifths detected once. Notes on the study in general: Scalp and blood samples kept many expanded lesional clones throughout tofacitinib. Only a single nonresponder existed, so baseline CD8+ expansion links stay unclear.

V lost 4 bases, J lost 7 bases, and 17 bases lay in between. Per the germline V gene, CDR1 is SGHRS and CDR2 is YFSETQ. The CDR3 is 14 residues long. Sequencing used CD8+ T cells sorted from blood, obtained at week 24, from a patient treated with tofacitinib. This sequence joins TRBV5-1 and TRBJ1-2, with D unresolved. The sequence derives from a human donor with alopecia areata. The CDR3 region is CASSLPLRRGGYTF. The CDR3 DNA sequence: TGCGCCAGCAGCCTCCCACTAAGACGGGGTGGCTACACCTTC.